This T cell receptor beta chain was recovered during a study of cytomegalovirus exposure and HLA in healthy donors (dated by TCRdb to 2015 to 2018). Background for the entire study: According to a later analysis, the roughly 130 validation repertoires were produced on the same platform as the 666 repertoires of the first cohort. The study aimed to test whether cataloging public T cell receptors could reveal signatures of past pathogen exposure. A separate validation cohort of 90 to 150 different subjects was used in addition to the approximately 610-subject first cohort. To predict cytomegalovirus infection status, the study brought together high-throughput TCR immunosequencing, statistical association of individual TCRs with disease status, and machine learning.

Taken from cysteine to phenylalanine, the CDR3 has 17 residues. Only CDR3 DNA is held: 51 bases, read in frame from base 1. At the junction V is shortened by 0 bases and J by 5 bases; bases outside the gene matches: 8. The germline V gene gives CDR1 as LGHNA and CDR2 as YNFKEQ. Overall results and qualifications from the work: According to the authors, the approach could potentially be generalized to other disease states and immunological phenotypes. A few of the identified cytomegalovirus-associated TCR beta chains were confirmed in vitro to be specific for cytomegalovirus antigens. A later analysis had no HLA typing for the validation cohort, so co-occurrence there was scored across all 130 or so repertoires. In both the original and validation cohorts, the classifier was reported to diagnose cytomegalovirus status with high specificity and sensitivity. Subsequent analysis determined that TCRs grouped into clusters in the first cohort also showed a tendency toward co-occurrence across the 120 or so validation repertoires, and 94% of cluster scores exceeded 0. While some public TCRs were present in many individuals, most TCR sequences turned up only very rarely across donors. The study listed 164 TCR beta chains as associated with cytomegalovirus.

Library method: the immunoSEQ multiplex PCR assay. As for the authors' bioinformatics: A statistical classification framework was built for diagnosing cytomegalovirus status from the catalog of TCR beta chain sequences. In TCRdb, the immuneACCESS table is reduced to in-frame sequences with V and J assigned. These tables do not hold every clone; where another copy was compared, an unresolved V gene accounts for under half, and the others remain unexplained. The V and J calls and clone size come from that table; D and trimming were worked out from the DNA. Counted in this sample were approximately 76,000 clones; approximately 93% of them appeared once. About 3.3% of the sample is taken by the ten largest. In regard to this clone: Its antigen specificity is not known. Nothing much larger sits one base from this clone, and base qualities are not available.

The donors were included in the validation cohort of over a hundred subjects, a group kept apart from the roughly 670-subject first cohort. The chain was built from TRBV4-2 and TRBJ2-3, and 10 junction bases match TRBD2. The sequence came from a woman between 18 and 29 years old in good health and CMV-seropositive. Sequencing was performed on PBMCs. The CDR3 is CASSQERAGGPRDTQYF. In nucleotide form, the sequence is TGTGCCAGCAGCCAAGAAAGAGCGGGAGGGCCCAGAGATACGCAGTATTTT.